One and the same sample provided the 18 T cell receptor beta chains below, sequenced in a study of blood T cell repertoires in COVID-19 (dated by TCRdb to the early 2020s). Libraries were built with the immunoSEQ multiplex PCR assay. TCRdb took over this immuneACCESS table, retaining in-frame rearrangements with V and J assigned. Such tables are incomplete; in checked studies, under half of the missing clones stem from an unresolved V gene, and the remainder is unexplained. Recorded for this sample are over 150,000 clones; around 84% of them occurred a single time. The leading ten clones occupy approximately 13% of the sample. Sequencing was performed on peripheral blood. These receptors all come from a human donor in a cohort sampled during active COVID-19.

This clone appeared once. The rearrangement links TRBV3-1 (or the pseudogene TRBV3-2) to TRBJ2-7, with TRBD2 matching 12 bases. Germline CDR1 reads LGHDT; CDR2 reads YNNKEL (reference sequence). Trimming at V came to 5 bases and at J to 3 bases, leaving 14 bases not matched to a gene. CDR3 length: 18 amino acids. This CDR3 reads CASSSTLAGGPQFYEQYF. CDR3 coding DNA: TGTGCCAGCAGCTCCACCCTAGCGGGAGGGCCCCAGTTCTACGAGCAGTACTTC.

The chain carries TRBV14 and TRBJ2-5; 8 nucleotides agree with TRBD1. Trimming took 4 bases from V and 5 from J; bases not matched to a gene: 15. The CDR3 is 17 amino acids. The V gene's germline CDR1 is SGHDN and CDR2 FVKESK. The chain's CDR3 is CASSPGTGRPVWETQYF. CDR3 nucleotide sequence: TGTGCCAGCAGCCCCGGGACAGGACGGCCCGTGTGGGAGACCCAGTACTTC.

The genes are TRBV30 and TRBJ1-4; D remains ambiguous. The CDR3 extends over 15 amino acids. Germline V CDR1 and CDR2: GTSNPN, SVGIG (reference sequence). V was shortened by 0 bases and J by 3 bases, with 11 bases between the two germline ends. CDR3 amino acids: CAWSVMHTSNEKLFF. CDR3 nucleotides: TGTGCCTGGAGTGTAATGCACACCTCTAATGAAAAACTGTTTTTT. The variable domain in full, with the rest retrieved from reference TRBV30 and TRBJ1-4, is SQTIHQWPATLVQPVGSPLSLECTVEGTSNPNLYWYRQAAGRGLQLLFYSVGIGQISSEVPQNLSASRPQDRQFILSSKKLLLSDSGFYLCAWSVMHTSNEKLFFGSGTQLSVL.

The chain is built from TRBV28 and TRBJ2-3, with D perhaps matching TRBD2 (6 bases). CDR1 is MDHEN and CDR2 is SYDVKM in the germline V gene. The CDR3 consists of 17 residues. Trimming took off 4 bases at V and 0 bases at J, with 17 bases between the two ends. The chain's CDR3 is CASSYLATTTSTDTQYF. CDR3 nucleotide sequence: TGTGCCAGCAGTTATCTAGCGACCACCACTAGCACAGATACGCAGTATTTT.

The table lists this clone with many counts. The chain is built from TRBV18 and TRBJ1-3; 7 nucleotides align to TRBD1. This CDR3 has 17 amino acids. V lost 2 bases to trimming and J lost 3 bases; unmatched junction nucleotides: 10. Germline-derived CDR1 and CDR2 are KGHSH and LQKENI. CDR3 sequence: CASSPVPDRMSGNTIYF. The CDR3 DNA reads as TGTGCCAGCTCACCAGTACCGGACAGGATGAGTGGAAACACCATATATTTT.

This chain links TRBV18 with TRBJ1-1, with D possibly being TRBD1 (5 bases). Germline CDR1 is KGHSH and CDR2 is LQKENI. The CDR3 is 17 amino acids. V lost 3 bases and J lost 0, with 17 bases in between. CDR3 bases: TGTGCCAGCTCACCCGGAGTAGGGGTAGTAGTGAACACTGAAGCTTTCTTT. Translating it yields CASSPGVGVVVNTEAFF.

The genes are TRBV2 and TRBJ1-5; TRBD1 agrees at 7 bases. The CDR3 loop spans 13 amino acids. CDR1 is SNHLY, CDR2 FYNNEI, per germline. Trimming removed 4 bases from V and 5 bases from J; junction bases left unmatched: 2. Here the CDR3 reads CASSGQGYQPQHF. The CDR3 region has the DNA TGTGCCAGCAGTGGACAGGGATATCAGCCCCAGCATTTT.

This CDR3 reads CASRLLAVNTGELFF. In DNA, the CDR3 is TGTGCCAGCAGGCTCCTAGCGGTGAACACCGGGGAGCTGTTTTTT. This chain links TRBV11-2 with TRBJ2-2; 7 bases are shared with TRBD2. The germline V gene has CDR1 SGHAT and CDR2 FQNNGV. V trimming: 6 bases; J trimming: 1 base; junction bases outside the gene matches: 5. The CDR3 totals 15 residues.

The gene calls are TRBV3-1 (or the pseudogene TRBV3-2) and TRBJ2-7; D is unresolved. This CDR3 region has 13 residues. From germline, CDR1 is LGHDT and CDR2 YNNKEL (reference sequence). The ends were cut back, 4 bases at V and 2 bases at J, with 9 bases in the middle. Here the CDR3 DNA reads TGTGCCAGCAGCCCCTCCCCAGCCTACGAGCAGTACTTC. It is translated as CASSPSPAYEQYF.

The chain is built from TRBV23-1 and TRBJ1-2, with TRBD1 matching over 7 bases. TRBV23-1 is labeled an ORF, and its function is uncertain. The CDR3 is made up of 14 amino acids. V lost 4 bases, J lost 7 bases, and 9 bases stayed unmatched. This CDR3 is CASSLPEHRGGYTF. In DNA, the CDR3 is TGCGCCAGCAGTCTCCCCGAACACAGGGGTGGCTACACCTTC.

The chain employs TRBV4-2 and TRBJ2-7; unclear D gene. From germline, CDR1 is LGHNA and CDR2 YNFKEQ. With 1 base removed from V and 2 bases from J, the gap between germline ends came to 9 bases. CDR3 length equals 14 residues. CDR3 sequence reads: CASSQVAGPYEQYF. DNA of the CDR3: TGTGCCAGCAGCCAAGTGGCAGGTCCCTACGAGCAGTACTTC.

This clone showed up just once. The V call is TRBV7-2, the J call TRBJ1-6; possibly TRBD1 for D (6 bases). This CDR3 spans 15 amino acids. Germline lookup yields CDR1 SGHTA and CDR2 FQGNSA. Trimming left V 6 bases short and J 3 bases short, with 12 bases between. For the CDR3, the DNA is TGTGCCAGCAGAGAGAAGGACAGCTATAATTCACCCCTCCACTTT. Translation gives CASREKDSYNSPLHF.

This clone appeared a single time. The rearrangement uses TRBV6-2 or TRBV6-3 and TRBJ2-7; D might be TRBD1 (7 bases). Germline V gives CDR1 MNHEY, CDR2 SVGEGT. CDR3 length: 17 residues. Between the trimmed V and J ends, which lost 0 bases and 2 bases, there was a span of 17 bases. The DNA of the CDR3 is TGTGCCAGCAGTTACTCCCCTGAGACAGGGAGGCCCTACGAGCAGTACTTC. It is translated as CASSYSPETGRPYEQYF.

The V call is TRBV30, the J call TRBJ2-5, with D unresolved. CDR3 size: 14 residues. V was shortened by 0 bases and J by 4 bases, with 12 bases between the two germline ends. Per the germline V gene, CDR1 is GTSNPN and CDR2 is SVGIG (reference sequence). For the CDR3, the DNA is TGTGCCTGGAGTGTAATCTCAAACTCAGAGACCCAGTACTTC. Encoded protein: CAWSVISNSETQYF.

The genes are TRBV11-2 and TRBJ1-5, with D uncertain. Germline loops: CDR1 SGHAT, CDR2 FQNNGV. Trimming shortened V by 3 bases and J by 2 bases, and 17 bases separated the two germline ends. The CDR3 covers 17 residues. This CDR3 is CASSLNYDSSGNQPQHF. In nucleotides, the CDR3 is TGTGCCAGCAGCTTGAACTACGATTCCTCGGGCAATCAGCCCCAGCATTTT. Full variable domain (remainder filled in from reference TRBV11-2 and TRBJ1-5): EAGVAQSPRYKIIEKRQSVAFWCNPISGHATLYWYQQILGQGPKLLIQFQNNGVVDDSQLPKDRFSAERLKGVDSTLKIQPAKLEDSAVYLCASSLNYDSSGNQPQHFGDGTRLSIL.

This clone appeared a single time. The rearrangement uses TRBV7-2 and TRBJ1-4, with D uncertain. V was pared by 1 base and J by 4 bases, with 13 bases between. Germline CDR1 SGHTA, CDR2 FQGNSA. This CDR3 has 16 residues. CDR3 coding DNA: TGTGCCAGCAGCTTAGGCCGGGTGAGGAGTAATGAAAAACTGTTTTTT. This gives the protein CASSLGRVRSNEKLFF.

This chain connects TRBV10-2 to TRBJ2-7; D call uncertain. This CDR3 has 14 residues. Germline V gene data show CDR1 as WSHSY and CDR2 as SAAADI. V was shortened by 6 bases and J by 0 bases, with 12 bases between the two germline ends. The CDR3 region is CASSPSWSSYEQYF. CDR3 DNA sequence: TGCGCCAGCAGCCCCAGCTGGAGCTCCTACGAGCAGTACTTC.

This clone was picked up one time. This rearrangement joins TRBV19 to TRBJ2-1; 8 bases are shared with TRBD2. The CDR3 has 14 amino acids. V gave up 4 bases and J gave up 9 bases; unmatched junction bases: 8. From germline, CDR1 is LNHDA and CDR2 SQIVND (reference sequence). DNA for the CDR3: TGTGCCAGTAGTAGAGCGGGAGAGTCGGGTGAGCAGTTCTTC. This translates into CASSRAGESGEQFF.